This entry concerns a single T cell receptor beta chain. This sample was taken from a study of spatial heterogeneity in lung cancer. Study in general: The count of detected beta-chain sequences consistently exceeded that of alpha-chain sequences.

Described time point: sample taken at primary tumor resection. The study sequenced unsorted whole RNA from tumor, nontumor lung or frozen PBMC. The CDR3 runs to 14 residues. Germline CDR1 and CDR2: MDHEN and SYDVKM. The J segment lost 6 bases and the V segment lost 6 bases, leaving 7 bases of the junction unmatched. TCRdb reprocessed the 5' RACE reads with MiXCR, giving one entry per CDR3 protein. Seen here are 50,000 to 65,000 distinct CDR3 sequences, 7.5% to 9% observed once, and the top ten hold roughly 16%. This clonotype was sampled from a female donor with early-stage non-small cell lung cancer. The genes are TRBV28 and TRBJ1-5; TRBD1 matches at 8 bases. Sequencing was performed on PBMCs, taken at surgery. CDR3 in amino acids: CASRLTGEGQPQHF. The CDR3 DNA reads as TGTGCCAGCAGACTGACAGGGGAAGGTCAGCCCCAGCATTTT.